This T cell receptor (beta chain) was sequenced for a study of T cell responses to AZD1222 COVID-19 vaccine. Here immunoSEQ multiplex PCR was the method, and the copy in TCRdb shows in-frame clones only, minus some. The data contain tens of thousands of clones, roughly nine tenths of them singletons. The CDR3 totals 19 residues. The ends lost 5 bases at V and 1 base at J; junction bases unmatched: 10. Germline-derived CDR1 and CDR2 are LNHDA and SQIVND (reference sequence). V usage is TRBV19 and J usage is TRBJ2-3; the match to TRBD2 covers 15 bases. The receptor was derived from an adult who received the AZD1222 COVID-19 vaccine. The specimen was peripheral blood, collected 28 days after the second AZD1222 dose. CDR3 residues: CASSPAGTSGRTGTDTQYF. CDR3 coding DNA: TGTGCCAGTAGTCCCGCCGGGACTAGCGGGAGGACTGGCACAGATACGCAGTATTTT. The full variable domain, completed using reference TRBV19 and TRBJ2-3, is DGGITQSPKYLFRKEGQNVTLSCEQNLNHDAMYWYRQDPGQGLRLIYYSQIVNDFQKGDIAEGYSVSREKKESFPLTVTSAQKNPTAFYLCASSPAGTSGRTGTDTQYFGPGTRLTVL.